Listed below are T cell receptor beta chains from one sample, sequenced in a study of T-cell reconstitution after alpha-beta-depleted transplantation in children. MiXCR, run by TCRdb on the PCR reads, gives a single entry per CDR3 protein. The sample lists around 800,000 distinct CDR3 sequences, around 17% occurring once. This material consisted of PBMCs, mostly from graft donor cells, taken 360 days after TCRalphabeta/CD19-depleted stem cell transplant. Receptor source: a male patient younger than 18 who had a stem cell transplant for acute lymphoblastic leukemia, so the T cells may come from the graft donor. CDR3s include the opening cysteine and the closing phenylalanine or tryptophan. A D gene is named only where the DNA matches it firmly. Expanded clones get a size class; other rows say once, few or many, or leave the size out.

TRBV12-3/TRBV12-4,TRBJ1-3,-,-,CASREVMGGNTIYF,TGTGCCAGCAGGGAAGTAATGGGCGGAAACACCATATATTTT
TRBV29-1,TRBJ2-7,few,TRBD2,CSVELLAGTAYEQYF,TGCAGCGTTGAATTACTAGCGGGAACCGCCTACGAGCAGTACTTC
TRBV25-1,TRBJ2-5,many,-,CASSEFRGHTQETQYF,TGTGCCAGCAGTGAATTTCGTGGACATACCCAAGAGACCCAGTACTTC
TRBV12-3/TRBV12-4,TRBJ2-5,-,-,CASRGRSLTQYF,TGTGCCAGCAGGGGACGTAGCCTCACCCAGTACTTC
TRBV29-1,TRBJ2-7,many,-,CSVEDPGATPYEQYF,TGCAGCGTTGAAGATCCGGGGGCGACACCTTACGAGCAGTACTTC
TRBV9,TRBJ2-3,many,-,CASSVPPLPDTQYF,TGTGCCAGCAGCGTACCGCCTCTCCCGGATACGCAGTATTTT
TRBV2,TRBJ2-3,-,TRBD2,CASSAPGLAGTQYF,TGTGCCAGCAGTGCCCCCGGACTAGCGGGTACGCAGTATTTT
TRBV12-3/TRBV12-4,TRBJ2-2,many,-,CASSFTSGELFF,TGTGCCAGCAGTTTTACCAGCGGGGAGCTGTTTTTT
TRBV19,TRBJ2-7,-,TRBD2,CASSIWSGNIEQYF,TGTGCCAGTAGTATCTGGAGCGGGAACATCGAGCAGTACTTC
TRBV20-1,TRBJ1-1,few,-,CSADGTGLNTEAFF,TGCAGTGCGGACGGGACTGGATTGAACACTGAAGCTTTCTTT